This record concerns one T cell receptor (beta chain) sequence. Random-hexamer reverse transcription was applied to about 0.45 to 1 ug RNA. TCRdb independently ran MiXCR on the immunoSEQ multiplex PCR reads; one entry per CDR3 protein. The sample includes about 170,000 distinct CDR3 sequences, 80% to 95% seen only once; the top ten take roughly 0.1%. The sample originates from a study of CD8 T cells in Susac syndrome. The CDR3 covers 17 residues. CDR1 KGHDR and CDR2 SFDVKD come from the germline V gene. V lost 4 bases to trimming and J lost 5 bases; unmatched junction nucleotides: 8. The sequenced sample consisted of CD4+ T cells from PBMCs. The rearrangement links TRBV24-1 to TRBJ2-5; the match to TRBD2 covers 14 bases. The receptor comes from a human donor with multiple sclerosis. The CDR3 region has the DNA TGTGCCACCAGTGACGTGGGACTAGCGGGAGCGAGGGAGACCCAGTACTTC. Translating it yields CATSDVGLAGARETQYF.